This T cell receptor (beta chain) was documented in a study of cytomegalovirus exposure and HLA in healthy donors. Using immunoSEQ multiplex PCR, the repertoire was profiled, and TCRdb retains in-frame clones only, with some absent. The sample yields about 140,000 clones, just under 85% seen once. The CDR3 extends over 14 amino acids. The V gene's germline CDR1 is ENHRY and CDR2 SYGVKD. Trimming removed 0 bases at V and 1 base at J, with 6 bases between. This rearrangement joins TRBV10-3 to TRBJ2-5; D gene unclear. What was sequenced was PBMCs. The receptor comes from a man in his thirties or forties in good health and CMV-seropositive. In DNA, the CDR3 is TGTGCCATCAGTGAGTCAAACAGCCAAGAGACCCAGTACTTC. Translation: CAISESNSQETQYF.